Below are 12 T cell receptor beta chains sequenced from a single sample in a study of molecular identifiers for immune sequencing clone quantification (dated by TCRdb to about 2018). The library came from PCR. TCRdb lists the instrument as Illumina HiSeq 4000. TCRdb reprocessing: public reads trimmed at Q25 with fastp, clones called with MiXCR, in-frame beta chains kept. A single entry per CDR3 protein holds the most common genes and DNA from its merged rows. The sample data list 85,000 to 90,000 distinct CDR3 sequences, and 15% to 20% of these were observed just once. Clones ranked in the top ten supply roughly 0.93% of the sample. The sequenced material came from naive CD8+ T cells from blood, with Jurkat cell RNA spiked in. In the paper's terms, the cell subset or site label means: FACS-sorted CD8+CD4-CCR7+CD45RA+ naive T cells. Source of these receptors: a human donor in good health. Some libraries in this study had Jurkat cell RNA spiked in.

The CDR3 loop reads CASSYAPGPHNEQFF. In DNA, the CDR3 is TGTGCCAGCAGTTACGCCCCGGGACCCCACAATGAGCAGTTCTTC. The gene calls are TRBV6-5 and TRBJ2-1, with D perhaps TRBD1 or TRBD2 (5 bases each). The CDR3 length is 15 residues. Trimming took off 2 bases at V and 5 bases at J, with 13 bases between the two ends. Germline V gives CDR1 MNHEY, CDR2 SVGAGI.

This clonotype showed up many times. The V gene is TRBV7-3, the J gene TRBJ2-3, with 9 bases aligning to TRBD2. Germline V gene lookup returns CDR1 SGHTA and CDR2 FQGTGA. The CDR3 runs to 16 residues. V lost 5 bases, J lost 0 bases, and 6 bases stayed unmatched. This CDR3 reads CASSNLTSGSTDTQYF. CDR3 nucleotide sequence: TGTGCCAGCAGCAACTTAACTAGCGGGAGCACAGATACGCAGTATTTT. Based on the CDR3 plus reference TRBV7-3 and TRBJ2-3, the full variable domain is GAGVSQTPSNKVTEKGKYVELRCDPISGHTALYWYRQSLGQGPEFLIYFQGTGAADDSGLPNDRFFAVRPEGSVSTLKIQRTERGDSAVYLCASSNLTSGSTDTQYFGPGTRLTVL.

This clonotype was picked up many times. CDR3 DNA: TGCAGCGTCGGTAGCGGCTACGAGCAGTACTTC. This encodes CSVGSGYEQYF. The gene calls are TRBV29-1 and TRBJ2-7; a possible D gene is TRBD2 (6 bases). V lost 6 bases, J lost 3 bases, and 9 bases lay in between. The CDR3 runs 11 residues. Germline values: CDR1 SQVTM, CDR2 ANQGSEA.

The gene calls are TRBV7-9 and TRBJ2-7; a weak D match, TRBD2 (5 bases). Germline CDR1 is SEHNR and CDR2 is FQNEAQ (reference sequence). Trimming shortened V by 4 bases and J by 5 bases, and 21 bases separated the two germline ends. This CDR3 spans 16 amino acids. The CDR3 spells CASSYPRGKEANEQYF. CDR3 nucleotides: TGTGCCAGCAGCTATCCCCGGGGAAAAGAAGCGAACGAGCAGTACTTC. Drawing the rest from reference TRBV7-9 and TRBJ2-7, the complete variable domain is DTGVSQNPRHKITKRGQNVTFRCDPISEHNRLYWYRQTLGQGPEFLTYFQNEAQLEKSRLLSDRFSAERPKGSFSTLEIQRTEQGDSAMYLCASSYPRGKEANEQYFGPGTRLTVT.

This clonotype was seen many times. This rearrangement joins TRBV4-3 to TRBJ1-2, with 8 nucleotides matching TRBD1. The J segment lost 4 bases and the V segment lost 0 bases, leaving 4 bases of the junction unmatched. The CDR3 is 15 amino acids. Germline CDR1 and CDR2: LGHNA and YSLEER. CDR3 residues: CASSQDQGAGYGYTF. The CDR3 coding sequence is TGCGCCAGCAGCCAAGATCAGGGGGCCGGCTATGGCTACACCTTC.

This clonotype was picked up many times. The chain combines TRBV4-3 with TRBJ2-7; 10 nucleotides agree with TRBD2. The CDR3 is 19 amino acids. Germline loops: CDR1 LGHNA, CDR2 YSLEER. The junction had 12 bases not matched to a gene; V was cut back by 0 bases and J by 1 base. The CDR3: CASSQDSASGSVYSYEQYF. The DNA for the CDR3 is TGCGCCAGCAGCCAAGATAGCGCTAGCGGGAGTGTGTATTCCTACGAGCAGTACTTC.

This clonotype was counted between two and nine times. V usage is TRBV13 and J usage is TRBJ2-2; 9 bases are a match to TRBD2. After removal of 0 bases from V and 0 bases from J, the junction contained 2 bases not matched to a gene. CDR1 is PRHDT and CDR2 is FYEKMQ in the germline V gene (reference sequence). The CDR3 runs 17 residues. The CDR3 DNA reads TGTGCCAGCAGCTTAGGGACTAGCGGAGCGAACACCGGGGAGCTGTTTTTT. Residues: CASSLGTSGANTGELFF.

Turning to this clonotype: The junction shows a germline mismatch at one end, possibly a read error. The CDR3 DNA sequence: TGCGCCAGCAGCTTGAGTACCCCGCAATTCAATGTGCAGTTCTTT. Its protein is CASSLSTPQFNVQFF. This rearrangement joins TRBV5-1 to TRBJ2-1; D uncertain. Germline V gives CDR1 SGHRS, CDR2 YFSETQ. The CDR3 runs 15 residues.

There are many counts of this clonotype. The chain combines TRBV27 with TRBJ2-7, with 8 positions matching TRBD2. The V gene end was trimmed by 4 bases and the J gene end by 6 bases; junction bases not matched to a gene: 8. The CDR3 length is 14 residues. CDR1 is MNHEY, CDR2 SMNVEV, per germline (reference sequence). DNA for the CDR3: TGTGCCAGCAGTTCGCTTGGACTAGCTGGCGAGCAGTACTTC. Its protein is CASSSLGLAGEQYF.

Ten or more counts support this clonotype. V usage is TRBV12-3 or TRBV12-4 and J usage is TRBJ2-1; D perhaps matches TRBD2 (6 bases). Trimming pared 0 bases from V and 3 bases from J, leaving 9 bases between. This CDR3 has 15 amino acids. The DNA for the CDR3 is TGTGCCAGCAGTTTAGCGCGGGGAGTCTACAATGAGCAGTTCTTC. It yields the protein CASSLARGVYNEQFF.

This clonotype showed up many times. The chain recombines TRBV27 with TRBJ2-7, with a possible D match to TRBD1 (5 bases). Deletions cut 1 base from V and 5 bases from J, with 6 bases between. This CDR3 has 12 amino acids. Per germline, CDR1 MNHEY and CDR2 SMNVEV (reference sequence). Here the CDR3 DNA reads TGTGCCAGCAGTTTATGGGGCGACGAGCAGTACTTC. It is translated as CASSLWGDEQYF.

The V and J genes are TRBV27 and TRBJ2-1, with TRBD2 matching 9 bases. The ends lost 2 bases at V and 1 base at J; junction bases unmatched: 6. The CDR3 totals 17 residues. Germline V gene sequence: CDR1 MNHEY, CDR2 SMNVEV (reference sequence). CDR3 in amino acids: CASSLVGGRASYNEQFF. The CDR3, as DNA: TGTGCCAGCAGTTTAGTTGGCGGGAGGGCTTCCTACAATGAGCAGTTCTTC.